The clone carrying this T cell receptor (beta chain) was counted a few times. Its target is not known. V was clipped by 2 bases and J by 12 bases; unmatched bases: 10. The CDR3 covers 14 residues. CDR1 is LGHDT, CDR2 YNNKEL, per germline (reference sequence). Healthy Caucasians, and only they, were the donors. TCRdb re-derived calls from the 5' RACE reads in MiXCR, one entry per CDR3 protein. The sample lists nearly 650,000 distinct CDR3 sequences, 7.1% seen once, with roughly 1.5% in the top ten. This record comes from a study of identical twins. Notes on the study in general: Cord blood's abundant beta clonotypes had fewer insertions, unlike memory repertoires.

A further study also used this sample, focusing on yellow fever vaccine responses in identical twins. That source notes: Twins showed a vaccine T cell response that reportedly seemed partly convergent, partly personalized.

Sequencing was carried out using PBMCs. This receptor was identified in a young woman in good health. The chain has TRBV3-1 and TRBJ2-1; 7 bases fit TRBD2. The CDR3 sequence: CASSQTTSPGGQFF. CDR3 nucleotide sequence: TGTGCCAGCAGCCAAACGACTAGTCCGGGGGGGCAGTTCTTC.